The present T cell receptor (beta chain) was sequenced within a study of lymphopenia after photon versus proton radiotherapy. Concerning this clone: Its antigen is still unknown.

Study findings and constraints: Survival link was tested only in deceased patients; proton benefit remains a possibility. Post-nadir TCR diversity decline inversely tracked overall survival among those who died. Post-nadir diversity loss with photons came from oligoclonal expansion, particularly CD8+ Temra cells.

The CDR3 is made up of 14 amino acids. CDR1 SGHRS and CDR2 YFSETQ come from the germline V gene. V was clipped by 4 bases and J by 4 bases, with 12 bases between them. Libraries were prepared by immunoSEQ multiplex PCR; TCRdb keeps only in-frame clonotypes and omits some of them. The table shows 6,000 to 9,000 clones, with 93% occurring only once. The sample in question was peripheral blood, obtained from a patient treated with photon-based radiotherapy. The chain combines TRBV5-1 with TRBJ2-1; D is uncertain. This TCR came from a woman between 50 and 59 years old with cholangiocarcinoma. The CDR3 nucleotides are TGCGCCAGCAGCACCGGTGAGGATTACAATGAGCAGTTCTTC. Amino acids: CASSTGEDYNEQFF.